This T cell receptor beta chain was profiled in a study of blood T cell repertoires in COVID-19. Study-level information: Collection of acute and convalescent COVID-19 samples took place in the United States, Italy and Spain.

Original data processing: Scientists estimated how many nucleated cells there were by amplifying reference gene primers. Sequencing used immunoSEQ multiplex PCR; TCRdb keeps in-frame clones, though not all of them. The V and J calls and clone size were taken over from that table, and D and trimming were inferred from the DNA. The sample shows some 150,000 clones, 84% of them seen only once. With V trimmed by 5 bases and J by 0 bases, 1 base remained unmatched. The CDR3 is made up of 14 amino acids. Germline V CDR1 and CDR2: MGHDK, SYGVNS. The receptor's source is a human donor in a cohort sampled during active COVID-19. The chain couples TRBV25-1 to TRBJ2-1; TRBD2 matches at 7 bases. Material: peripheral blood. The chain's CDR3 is CASSSGTSYNEQFF. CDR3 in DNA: TGTGCCAGCAGTAGCGGGACCTCCTACAATGAGCAGTTCTTC.